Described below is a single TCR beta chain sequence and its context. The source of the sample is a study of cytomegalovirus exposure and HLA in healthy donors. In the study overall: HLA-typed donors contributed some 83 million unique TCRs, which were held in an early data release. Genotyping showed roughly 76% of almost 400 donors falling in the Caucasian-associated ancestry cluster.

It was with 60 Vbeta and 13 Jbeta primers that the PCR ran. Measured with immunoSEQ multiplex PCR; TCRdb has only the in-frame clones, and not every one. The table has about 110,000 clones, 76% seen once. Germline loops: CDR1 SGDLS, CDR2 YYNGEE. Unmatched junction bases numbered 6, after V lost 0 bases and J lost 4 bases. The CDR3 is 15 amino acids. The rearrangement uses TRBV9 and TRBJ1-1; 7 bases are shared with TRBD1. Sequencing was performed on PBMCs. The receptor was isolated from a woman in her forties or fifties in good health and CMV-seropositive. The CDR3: CASSVDGQVGTEAFF. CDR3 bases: TGTGCCAGCAGCGTAGACGGACAGGTGGGCACTGAAGCTTTCTTT.